The clone carrying this T cell receptor beta chain came up a few times. Its antigen is still unknown. V lost 3 bases and J lost 3, with 14 bases in between. This CDR3 contains 16 residues. Germline assignment: CDR1 MNHEY and CDR2 SVGAGI. This sample is drawn from a study of blood T cells in healthy people across ages. Study context: T cells yielded about one barcoded beta molecule per two cells through template switching. Study observations and caveats: As naive T cell percentage varied, TCR beta diversity correlated strongly with it.

Alongside a J-beta primer mix, a sample-barcoded 5' primer served in a second PCR lasting roughly 6 to 11 cycles. TCRdb re-called the 5' RACE reads through MiXCR, storing one row per CDR3 protein. In the table there are 600,000 to 900,000 distinct CDR3 sequences, 20% to 30% of which are singletons. Another study also made use of these data, one on T cells of mothers and their children. That report notes: Second-PCR amplification with M1S added sample barcodes and 2-4 random nucleotides.

J is TRBJ2-2 and V is TRBV6-5; D perhaps matches TRBD1 (5 bases). The material sequenced was blood. The TCR was taken from a boy aged 5-17 years in good health. The CDR3 is CASSYEQGRHTGELFF. DNA for the CDR3: TGTGCCAGCAGTTATGAGCAGGGAAGGCACACCGGGGAGCTGTTTTTT.